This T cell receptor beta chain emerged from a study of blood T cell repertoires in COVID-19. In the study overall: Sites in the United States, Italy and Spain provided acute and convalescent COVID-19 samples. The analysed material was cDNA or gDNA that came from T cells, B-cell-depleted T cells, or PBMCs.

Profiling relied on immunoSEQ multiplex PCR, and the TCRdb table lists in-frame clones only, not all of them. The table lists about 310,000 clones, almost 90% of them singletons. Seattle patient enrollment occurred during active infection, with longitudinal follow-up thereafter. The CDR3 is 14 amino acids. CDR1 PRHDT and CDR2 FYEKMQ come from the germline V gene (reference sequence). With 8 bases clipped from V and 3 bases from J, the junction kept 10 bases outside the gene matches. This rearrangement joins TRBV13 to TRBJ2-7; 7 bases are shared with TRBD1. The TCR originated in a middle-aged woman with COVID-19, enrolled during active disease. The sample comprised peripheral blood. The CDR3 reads CASRPWDSLYEQYF. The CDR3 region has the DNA TGTGCCAGCCGCCCTTGGGACAGCCTCTACGAGCAGTACTTC. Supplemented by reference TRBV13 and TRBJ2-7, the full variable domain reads AAGVIQSPRHLIKEKRETATLKCYPIPRHDTVYWYQQGPGQDPQFLISFYEKMQSDKGSIPDRFSAQQFSDYHSELNMSSLELGDSALYFCASRPWDSLYEQYFGPGTRLTVT.